The 26 T cell receptor beta chains below come from one sample, sequenced in a study of CD8 T cells in Susac syndrome. An input of about 0.45 to 1 ug of RNA was subjected to reverse transcription using random hexamers. TCRdb passed the immunoSEQ multiplex PCR reads through MiXCR, listing each CDR3 protein once. The profile shows 110,000 or so distinct CDR3 sequences, 80% to 95% of them singletons. The sequenced sample was CD4+ T cells from PBMCs. These receptors were taken from a human donor in good health.

The J gene is TRBJ1-2, the V gene TRBV9, with D perhaps TRBD1 (5 bases). The CDR3 has 17 residues. Germline lookup yields CDR1 SGDLS and CDR2 YYNGEE. The germline V and J ends were trimmed by 0 bases and 0 bases, with 15 bases remaining between them. The CDR3 DNA reads as TGTGCCAGCAGCGTAGGAAAAAAGACAGCGACTAACTATGGCTACACCTTC. Its protein product is CASSVGKKTATNYGYTF.

This sequence joins TRBV21-1 and TRBJ2-2; TRBD1, as called in the table, went unchecked against the DNA. TRBV21-1 is tagged as a pseudogene. This CDR3 region has 14 residues. CDR3 amino acids: CASITEGVTGELFF. CDR3 nucleotides: TGTGCCAGCATTACCGAAGGGGTAACCGGGGAGCTGTTTTTT.

The rearrangement links TRBV5-6 to TRBJ1-2; D call uncertain. V was clipped by 3 bases and J by 7 bases, with 19 bases between them. The germline gives CDR1 SGHDT, CDR2 YYEEEE. The CDR3 spans 15 residues. The CDR3 nucleotides are TGTGCCAGCAGCTCGTACAATTTGGGCGATGGTGGCTACACCTTC. It specifies CASSSYNLGDGGYTF. The whole variable domain, filled in from reference TRBV5-6 and TRBJ1-2, reads DAGVTQSPTHLIKTRGQQVTLRCSPKSGHDTVSWYQQALGQGPQFIFQYYEEEERQRGNFPDRFSGHQFPNYSSELNVNALLLGDSALYLCASSSYNLGDGGYTFGSGTRLTVV.

The rearrangement uses TRBV7-9 and TRBJ1-1; D perhaps matches TRBD1 (5 bases). The V gene lost 5 bases and the J gene lost 1 base, with 11 bases spanning the gap. This CDR3 spans 14 amino acids. Germline assignment: CDR1 SEHNR and CDR2 FQNEAQ (reference sequence). The DNA for the CDR3 is TGTGCCAGCAGCGGGGCTCCGGCGAACACTGAAGCTTTCTTT. Its translation: CASSGAPANTEAFF. Supplemented by reference TRBV7-9 and TRBJ1-1, the full variable domain reads DTGVSQNPRHKITKRGQNVTFRCDPISEHNRLYWYRQTLGQGPEFLTYFQNEAQLEKSRLLSDRFSAERPKGSFSTLEIQRTEQGDSAMYLCASSGAPANTEAFFGQGTRLTVV.

The chain carries TRBV7-2 and TRBJ2-5; no reliable D call. In germline, CDR1 is SGHTA, CDR2 FQGNSA. This CDR3 region has 13 residues. V lost 2 bases and J 2 bases, leaving 6 bases between the germline ends. The CDR3 DNA follows: TGTGCCAGCAGCTTAATGGGTCAAGAGACCCAGTACTTC. This gives the protein CASSLMGQETQYF.

The rearrangement joins TRBV7-2 to TRBJ1-1; tentatively, D is TRBD1 (5 bases). The germline V gene has CDR1 SGHTA and CDR2 FQGNSA. Trimming stripped 1 base from V and 5 bases from J, with 11 bases between. The CDR3 loop spans 14 amino acids. The DNA of the CDR3 is TGTGCCAGCAGCTTAGTGGAGGGGAGGACTGAAGCTTTCTTT. Translating gives CASSLVEGRTEAFF. Filled out from reference TRBV7-2 and TRBJ1-1, the complete variable domain reads GAGVSQSPSNKVTEKGKDVELRCDPISGHTALYWYRQSLGQGLEFLIYFQGNSAPDKSGLPSDRFSAERTGGSVSTLTIQRTQQEDSAVYLCASSLVEGRTEAFFGQGTRLTVV.

The sample holds one count of this clonotype. The chain recombines TRBV6-2 or TRBV6-3 with TRBJ2-1; 8 bases map to TRBD2. Losses at the gene ends were 0 bases for V and 12 bases for J; bases not matched to a gene: 10. The CDR3 covers 15 residues. CDR1 MNHEY and CDR2 SVGEGT come from the germline V gene. The CDR3 DNA sequence: TGTGCCAGCAGTTACTCGATAGCGGGGAGGGCCGGGCAGTTCTTC. It yields the protein CASSYSIAGRAGQFF.

The chain carries TRBV10-2 and TRBJ2-7; 9 bases align to TRBD2. Germline CDR1 is WSHSY and CDR2 is SAAADI. The V and J ends lost 7 bases and 3 bases, in that order; junction bases with no gene match: 7. The CDR3 has 14 amino acids. The chain's CDR3 is CASNPSGNLYEQYF. CDR3 in DNA: TGCGCCAGCAACCCTAGCGGGAACCTCTACGAGCAGTACTTC.

The chain carries TRBV20-1 and TRBJ2-2; 10 bases are a match to TRBD2. The V and J ends lost 3 bases and 0 bases, in that order; junction bases with no gene match: 10. CDR3 length: 18 residues. The germline gives CDR1 DFQATT, CDR2 SNEGSKA (reference sequence). Written as DNA, the CDR3 is TGCAGTGCTAGGGATCCGAGGGGACTAGCGCCGAACACCGGGGAGCTGTTTTTT. Translating gives CSARDPRGLAPNTGELFF.

The rearrangement links TRBV5-4 to TRBJ2-5; 10 positions agree with TRBD2. Germline V gene lookup returns CDR1 SGHNT and CDR2 YYREEE (reference sequence). Unmatched junction bases numbered 8, after V lost 4 bases and J lost 5 bases. The CDR3 has 15 residues. The CDR3 reads CASSPSSGSRETQYF. The DNA of the CDR3 is TGTGCCAGCAGCCCCTCTAGCGGGAGCAGGGAGACCCAGTACTTC.

The chain has TRBV27 and TRBJ1-6, with D possibly matching TRBD1 (6 bases). Germline V lookup: CDR1 MNHEY, CDR2 SMNVEV (reference sequence). CDR3 size: 12 residues. Trimming left V 8 bases short and J 10 bases short, with 12 bases between. The CDR3 sequence is CASREGGSPLHF. DNA of the CDR3: TGTGCCAGCCGGGAGGGGGGATCACCCCTCCACTTT.

This clonotype was seen only once. J is TRBJ1-2 and V is TRBV10-3, with D perhaps matching TRBD1 (6 bases). This CDR3 spans 15 amino acids. CDR1 and CDR2 from the germline V gene are ENHRY and SYGVKD. V lost 2 bases and J lost 5, with 15 bases in between. The CDR3 DNA sequence: TGTGCCATCAGTGAGCCACAGGGAGGAGGGTATGGCTACACCTTC. Its translation is CAISEPQGGGYGYTF.

The rearrangement links TRBV6-5 to TRBJ2-7; D uncertain. V lost 0 bases to trimming and J lost 6 bases, with 12 bases between them. Germline values: CDR1 MNHEY, CDR2 SVGAGI. The CDR3 runs to 14 residues. The CDR3 DNA follows: TGTGCCAGCAGTTACTCCCCCGGATCCCCCGAGCAGTACTTC. Protein product: CASSYSPGSPEQYF.

The gene calls are TRBV7-3 and TRBJ2-3; D unresolved. The germline V gene encodes CDR1 SGHTA and CDR2 FQGTGA. The V and J ends lost 0 bases and 5 bases respectively, with 9 bases between them. The CDR3 has 14 residues. This chain's CDR3 is CASSLTGSRDTQYF. CDR3 DNA sequence: TGTGCCAGCAGCTTAACGGGGTCCAGAGATACGCAGTATTTT. The full variable domain, its missing parts supplied by reference TRBV7-3 and TRBJ2-3, is GAGVSQTPSNKVTEKGKYVELRCDPISGHTALYWYRQSLGQGPEFLIYFQGTGAADDSGLPNDRFFAVRPEGSVSTLKIQRTERGDSAVYLCASSLTGSRDTQYFGPGTRLTVL.

The chain uses TRBV3-1 and TRBJ2-5, with TRBD1 identical over 7 bases. V shed 0 bases and J 5 bases; nucleotides not matched to a gene: 6. The germline CDR1 and CDR2 sequences are LGHDT and YNNKEL (reference sequence). This CDR3 contains 15 residues. CDR3 residues: CASSQDRGWDETQYF. The CDR3, as DNA: TGTGCCAGCAGCCAAGACAGGGGGTGGGACGAGACCCAGTACTTC.

This chain connects TRBV5-4 to TRBJ2-2, with 11 bases lining up with TRBD2. Germline-derived CDR1 and CDR2 are SGHNT and YYREEE (reference sequence). The ends lost 0 bases at V and 7 bases at J; junction bases unmatched: 5. This CDR3 region has 16 residues. For the CDR3, the DNA is TGTGCCAGCAGCTTGGCCGGACTAGCGGGCCGCGGGGAGCTGTTTTTT. It is translated as CASSLAGLAGRGELFF.

The chain is built from TRBV10-3 and TRBJ2-7; the D gene could be TRBD1 or TRBD2 (5 bases each). This CDR3 has 17 residues. V was cut by 3 bases and J by 0 bases, with 18 bases left in between. Germline V gene sequence: CDR1 ENHRY, CDR2 SYGVKD. Here the CDR3 DNA reads TGTGCCATCAGTGAACGGGACGGACCCTCTTCCTCCTACGAGCAGTACTTC. Translation: CAISERDGPSSSYEQYF.

The CDR3 DNA sequence: TGCAGCGTTGGTTTACAGGGGGCCAGGTCGGACTACGAGCAGTACTTC. Its translation: CSVGLQGARSDYEQYF. The chain carries TRBV29-1 and TRBJ2-7, with 9 bases fitting TRBD1. The trim removed 4 bases at V and 3 bases at J, leaving 13 bases unmatched. The CDR3 runs to 16 residues. Germline CDR1 is SQVTM and CDR2 is ANQGSEA.

The rearrangement uses TRBV6-1 and TRBJ1-1; the match to TRBD1 covers 7 bases. V dropped 11 bases and J dropped 4; count of bases not matched to a gene: 10. This CDR3 has 13 amino acids. Per germline, CDR1 MNHNS and CDR2 SASEGT. The CDR3 loop is CASSGGRSTEAFF. DNA of the CDR3: TGTGCCTCTTCAGGGGGAAGGAGCACTGAAGCTTTCTTT.

The chain is built from TRBV6-5 and TRBJ1-5, with D unclear. Trimming pared 0 bases from V and 9 bases from J, leaving 6 bases between. This CDR3 has 12 residues. The germline gives CDR1 MNHEY, CDR2 SVGAGI. The CDR3 DNA is TGTGCCAGCAGTTACTCGCCACCGCCCCAGCATTTT. The encoded protein is CASSYSPPPQHF.

The chain carries TRBV18 and TRBJ2-5; TRBD1 matches 8 bases. V was pared by 4 bases and J by 2 bases, with 3 bases of the junction left unmatched. The CDR3 runs 14 residues. Germline CDR1 is KGHSH and CDR2 is LQKENI. The CDR3 reads CASSRGQEQETQYF. CDR3 in DNA: TGTGCCAGCTCACGGGGACAGGAACAAGAGACCCAGTACTTC.

CDR3 sequence: CSVGTSGSPYNEQFF. The CDR3 coding sequence is TGCAGCGTTGGAACTAGCGGGAGTCCCTACAATGAGCAGTTCTTC. The chain recombines TRBV29-1 with TRBJ2-1, with 11 bases aligning to TRBD2. Germline values: CDR1 SQVTM, CDR2 ANQGSEA. The V segment lost 4 bases and the J segment 2 bases; nucleotides outside the gene matches: 4. The CDR3 is 15 amino acids.

As concerns this clonotype: A read error is possible here, since a much larger clone lies one base away. V gene TRBV7-2 combines with J gene TRBJ1-1; D not resolved. The CDR3 covers 11 residues. V dropped 3 bases and J dropped 3 bases, with 2 bases sitting between them. Germline CDR1 and CDR2: SGHTA and FQGNSA. CDR3 coding DNA: TGTGCCAGCAGCTTGCACACTGAAGCTTTCTTT. Translating gives CASSLHTEAFF.

This sequence joins TRBV7-2 and TRBJ2-5; D gene uncertain. Germline V gives CDR1 SGHTA, CDR2 FQGNSA. Trimming left V 2 bases short and J 7 bases short, with 17 bases between. The CDR3 runs 15 residues. As DNA, the CDR3 is TGTGCCAGCAGCTTATCTCCCAGCCGCTGGGTGACCCAGTACTTC. Its translation: CASSLSPSRWVTQYF.

The rearrangement joins TRBV4-3 to TRBJ1-1; D is uncertain. The germline gives CDR1 LGHNA, CDR2 YSLEER. V lost 1 base to trimming and J lost 1 base, with 7 bases between them. There are 14 residues in the CDR3. CDR3 in amino acids: CASSQVPGNTEAFF. CDR3 in DNA: TGCGCCAGCAGCCAAGTCCCGGGGAACACTGAAGCTTTCTTT.

A single count supports this clonotype. This chain links TRBV23-1 with TRBJ2-7; 8 nucleotides line up with TRBD1. TRBV23-1 is noted as an ORF with a role that remains uncertain. V dropped 2 bases and J dropped 3; count of bases not matched to a gene: 9. The CDR3 runs to 16 residues. This chain's CDR3 is CASSQRGTGRLYEQYF. CDR3 in DNA: TGCGCCAGCAGTCAACGCGGGACAGGCCGCCTCTACGAGCAGTACTTC.